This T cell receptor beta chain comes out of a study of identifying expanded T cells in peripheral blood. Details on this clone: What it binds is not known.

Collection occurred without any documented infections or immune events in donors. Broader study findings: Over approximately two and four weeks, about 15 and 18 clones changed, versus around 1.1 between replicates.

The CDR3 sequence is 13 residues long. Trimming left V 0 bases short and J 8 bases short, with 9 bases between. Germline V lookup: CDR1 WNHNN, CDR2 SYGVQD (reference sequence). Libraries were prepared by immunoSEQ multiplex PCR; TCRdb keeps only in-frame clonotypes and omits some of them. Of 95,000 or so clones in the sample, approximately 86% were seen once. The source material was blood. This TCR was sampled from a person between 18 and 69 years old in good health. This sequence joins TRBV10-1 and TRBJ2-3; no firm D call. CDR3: CASSESSRGTQYF. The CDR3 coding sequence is TGCGCCAGCAGTGAGTCGTCGAGAGGTACGCAGTATTTT.